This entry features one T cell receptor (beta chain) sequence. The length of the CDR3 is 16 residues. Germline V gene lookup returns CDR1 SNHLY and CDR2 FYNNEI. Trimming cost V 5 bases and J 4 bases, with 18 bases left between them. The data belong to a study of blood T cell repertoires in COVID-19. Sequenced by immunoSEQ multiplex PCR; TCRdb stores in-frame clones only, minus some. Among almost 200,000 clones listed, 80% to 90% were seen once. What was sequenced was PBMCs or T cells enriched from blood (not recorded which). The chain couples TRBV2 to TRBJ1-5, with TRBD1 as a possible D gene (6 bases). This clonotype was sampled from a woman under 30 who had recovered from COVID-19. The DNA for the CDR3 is TGTGCCAGCAGTACGCCCCGGGACAAAAAAAATCAGCCCCAGCATTTT. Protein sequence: CASSTPRDKKNQPQHF.